The 8 T cell receptor beta chains in this list originate from one sample, sequenced in a study of OX40 agonist ivuxolimab in advanced cancers. Profiling relied on immunoSEQ multiplex PCR, and the TCRdb table lists in-frame clones only, not all of them. This sample has tens of thousands of clones, with 85% found just once. Sequencing was performed on CD4+ or CD8+ T cells sorted from blood, taken in a trial of the OX40 agonist ivuxolimab. These TCRs come from an adult with an advanced solid tumor such as melanoma, head and neck, liver or kidney cancer.

CDR3 sequence (DNA): TGTGCCATCCTACGTCCGGGGGGCGAGCAGTACTTC. Translated: CAILRPGGEQYF. The gene calls are TRBV7-9 and TRBJ2-7, with 7 bases fitting TRBD2. The CDR3 runs to 12 residues. The J segment lost 6 bases and the V segment lost 10 bases, leaving 9 bases of the junction unmatched. Germline V gene data show CDR1 as SEHNR and CDR2 as FQNEAQ (reference sequence).

Worth noting for this clone: Its ends do not fully match the called genes, so a read error is possible. The chain employs TRBV6-1 and TRBJ1-4, with D perhaps matching TRBD1 (5 bases). The CDR3 totals 14 residues. CDR1 MNHNS and CDR2 SASEGT come from the germline V gene. The CDR3: CASSRAGSNEKLFF. In nucleotides, the CDR3 is TGTGCCAGCAGTAGGGCAGGGTCTAACGAAAAACTGTTTTTT.

This rearrangement joins TRBV27 to TRBJ2-3; 8 bases are a match to TRBD2. Trimming cost V 6 bases and J 0 bases; bases outside gene matches: 2. This CDR3 contains 14 residues. The germline CDR1 and CDR2 sequences are MNHEY and SMNVEV (reference sequence). The CDR3 region is CASRGTRSTDTQYF. CDR3 nucleotides: TGTGCCAGCAGAGGGACTAGGAGCACAGATACGCAGTATTTT.

The chain links TRBV4-2 to TRBJ1-5; the D gene is possibly TRBD1 (5 bases). The CDR3 is 12 amino acids. CDR1 LGHNA and CDR2 YNFKEQ come from the germline V gene. With 0 bases removed from V and 11 bases from J, the gap between germline ends came to 8 bases. This CDR3 is CASSQDWGSQHF. The CDR3 DNA follows: TGTGCCAGCAGCCAAGATTGGGGGTCCCAGCATTTT.

The chain links TRBV5-1 to TRBJ2-3; TRBD2 aligns across 10 bases. V lost 1 base and J lost 4; bases outside the gene matches: 3. The CDR3 is made up of 15 amino acids. In germline, CDR1 is SGHRS, CDR2 YFSETQ. The CDR3 is CASSLLAGGSDTQYF. The DNA of the CDR3 is TGCGCCAGCAGCTTGTTAGCGGGGGGTTCAGATACGCAGTATTTT.

J is TRBJ2-1 and V is TRBV2; 13 bases agree with TRBD2. This CDR3 has 13 residues. The ends lost 6 bases at V and 14 bases at J; junction bases unmatched: 7. Germline assignment: CDR1 SNHLY and CDR2 FYNNEI. The DNA of the CDR3 is TGTGCCAGCAGCGTTGGGACTAGCGGGGTGGAGTTCTTC. It codes for CASSVGTSGVEFF.

This rearrangement joins TRBV19 to TRBJ2-5; 8 nucleotides align to TRBD1. The length of the CDR3 is 15 residues. After removal of 3 bases from V and 2 bases from J, the junction contained 5 bases not matched to a gene. CDR1 and CDR2 (germline): LNHDA, SQIVND (reference sequence). The CDR3 DNA follows: TGTGCCAGTAGTATGACCGGGACAGGACAAGAGACCCAGTACTTC. Its translation: CASSMTGTGQETQYF.

V and J are TRBV19 and TRBJ2-3, with 9 bases aligning to TRBD1. Germline values: CDR1 LNHDA, CDR2 SQIVND (reference sequence). J was trimmed by 5 bases and V by 1 base; bases with no gene match: 1. The CDR3 spans 14 residues. This chain's CDR3 is CASSIGTGVDTQYF. The CDR3 coding sequence is TGTGCCAGTAGTATAGGGACAGGGGTAGATACGCAGTATTTT. Based on the CDR3 plus reference TRBV19 and TRBJ2-3, the full variable domain is DGGITQSPKYLFRKEGQNVTLSCEQNLNHDAMYWYRQDPGQGLRLIYYSQIVNDFQKGDIAEGYSVSREKKESFPLTVTSAQKNPTAFYLCASSIGTGVDTQYFGPGTRLTVL.